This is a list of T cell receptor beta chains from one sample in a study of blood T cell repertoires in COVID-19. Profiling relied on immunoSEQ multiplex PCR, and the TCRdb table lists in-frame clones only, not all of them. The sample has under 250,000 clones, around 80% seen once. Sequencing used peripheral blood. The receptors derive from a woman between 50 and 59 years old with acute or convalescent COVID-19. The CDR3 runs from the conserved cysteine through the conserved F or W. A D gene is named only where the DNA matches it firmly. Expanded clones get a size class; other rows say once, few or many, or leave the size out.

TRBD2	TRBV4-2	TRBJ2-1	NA	TGTGCCAGCAGCCAAGCCGGGGCGGGAGGGGGCAATGAGCAGTTCTTC	CASSQAGAGGGNEQFF
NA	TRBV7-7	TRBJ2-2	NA	TGTGCCAGCAGCCCTACTAACACCGGGGAGCTGTTTTTT	CASSPTNTGELFF
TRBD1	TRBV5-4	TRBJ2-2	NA	TGTGCCAGCAGCTTGAAGGCAGGGGGCACCGGGGAGCTGTTTTTT	CASSLKAGGTGELFF
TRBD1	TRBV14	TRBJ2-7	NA	TGTGCCAGCAGTCGGGACAGGGGGCCTGGCGAGCAGTACTTC	CASSRDRGPGEQYF
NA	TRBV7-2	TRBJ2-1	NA	TGTGCCAGCAGCTTGGGACTCTTGCAGTTCTTC	CASSLGLLQFF
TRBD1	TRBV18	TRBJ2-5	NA	TGTGCCAGCTCACTTCTAGGGACAGGACAAGAGACCCAGTACTTC	CASSLLGTGQETQYF
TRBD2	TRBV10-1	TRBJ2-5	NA	TGCGCCAGCCAACTAGCGGCCCTAGGAGAGACCCAGTACTTC	CASQLAALGETQYF
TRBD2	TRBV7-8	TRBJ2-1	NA	TGTGCCAGCAGCAAAACTAGCGGGAGGGCCTACAATGAGCAGTTCTTC	CASSKTSGRAYNEQFF
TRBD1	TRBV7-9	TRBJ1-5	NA	TGTGCCAGCAGCGGGACAGGGGATAGCAATCAGCCCCAGCATTTT	CASSGTGDSNQPQHF
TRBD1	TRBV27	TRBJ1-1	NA	TGTGCCAGCAGTGACAGGGGGCCGGCCGTCGACACTGAAGCTTTCTTT	CASSDRGPAVDTEAFF
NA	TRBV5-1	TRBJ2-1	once	TGCGCCAGCAGCTTGTGGGAGTCGGTTGAGCAGTTCTTC	CASSLWESVEQFF
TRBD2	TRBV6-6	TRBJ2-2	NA	TGTGCCAGCAGTCCTTTAGCGGGCCTGGGGTCGAACACCGGGGAGCTGTTTTTT	CASSPLAGLGSNTGELFF
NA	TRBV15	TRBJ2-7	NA	TGTGCCACCAGCAGGCCCGGACAAGACTCCTACGAGCAGTACTTC	CATSRPGQDSYEQYF
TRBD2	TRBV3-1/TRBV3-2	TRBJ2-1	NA	TGTGCCAGCAGCCAAGATCCCGGACTAGCAGGCGGTGAGCAGTTCTTC	CASSQDPGLAGGEQFF
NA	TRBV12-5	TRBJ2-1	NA	TGTGCTAGTGGTTTGAGGGGGGGGGTTTACAATGAGCAGTTCTTC	CASGLRGGVYNEQFF
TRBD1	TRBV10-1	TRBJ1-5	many	TGCGCCAGCAGTGACCAACAGGGGGCGGGGAGCAATCAGCCCCAGCATTTT	CASSDQQGAGSNQPQHF
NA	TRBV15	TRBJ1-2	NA	TGTGCCACCCAACAGAGGGGGGGCTCATGCGGCTACACCTTC	CATQQRGGSCGYTF
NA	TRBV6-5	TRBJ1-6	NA	TGTGCCAGCTCCCCCCCAGGCAATTCACCCCTCCACTTT	CASSPPGNSPLHF
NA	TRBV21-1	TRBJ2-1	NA	TGTGCCAGCGGATCGACAGGGGTACGCACCTCCTCCTACAATGAGCAGTTCTTC	CASGSTGVRTSSYNEQFF
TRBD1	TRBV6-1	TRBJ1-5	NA	TGTGCCAGCAGTGGCCAGGACAGGGGAGTCAATCAGCCCCAGCATTTT	CASSGQDRGVNQPQHF
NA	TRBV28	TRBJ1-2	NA	TGTGCCAGCAGTTTTCCGGCCAGGGAGGATGACGGCTACACCTTC	CASSFPAREDDGYTF
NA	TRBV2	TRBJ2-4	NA	TGTGCCAGCGAGGCCAAAAACATTCAGTACTTC	CASEAKNIQYF
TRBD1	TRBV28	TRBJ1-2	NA	TGTGCCAGCAGTACCCCGGGACAGTTCTATGGCTACACCTTC	CASSTPGQFYGYTF
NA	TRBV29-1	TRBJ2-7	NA	TGCAGCGTTGAGACTACCTACGAGCAGTACTTC	CSVETTYEQYF
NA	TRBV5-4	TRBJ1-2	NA	TGTGCCAGCGGGGGGGGCTATGGCTACACCTTC	CASGGGYGYTF
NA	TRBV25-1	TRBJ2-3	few	TGTGCCAGCTCAGTCGGGGATACGCAGTATTTT	CASSVGDTQYF
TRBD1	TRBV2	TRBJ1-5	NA	TGTGCCAGCAGGACGACAGGGTCTAGCAATCAGCCCCAGCATTTT	CASRTTGSSNQPQHF
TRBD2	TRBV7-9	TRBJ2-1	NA	TGTGCCAGCAGCTTAGGCACTAGCGGTAGCTCCTACAATGAGCAGTTCTTC	CASSLGTSGSSYNEQFF
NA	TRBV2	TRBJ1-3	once	TGTGCCAGCAGTGGACCACAGGGCCTTCTCTCTGGAAACACCATATATTTT	CASSGPQGLLSGNTIYF
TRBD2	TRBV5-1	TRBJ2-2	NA	TGCGCCAGCAGCCCCTCGACTAGCCCCCCCGGGGAGCTGTTTTTT	CASSPSTSPPGELFF
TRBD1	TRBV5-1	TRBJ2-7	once	TGCGCCAGCAGCCGAGGGGACAGGGCAATATACGAGCAGTACTTC	CASSRGDRAIYEQYF
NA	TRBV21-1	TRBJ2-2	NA	TGTGCCAGTGTCCCTCACACCGGGGAGCTGTTTTTT	CASVPHTGELFF
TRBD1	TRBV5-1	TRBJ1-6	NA	TGCGCCAGCAGCCCTTGGACAGGGGGCGATAATTCACCCCTCCACTTT	CASSPWTGGDNSPLHF
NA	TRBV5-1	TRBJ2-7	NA	TGCGCCAGCGCGGAGGGACCTGCCTACGAGCAGTACTTC	CASAEGPAYEQYF
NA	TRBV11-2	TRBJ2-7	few	TGTGCCAGCAGCTTAGCTGTATTGGGGGGAAGATCCTACGAGCAGTACTTC	CASSLAVLGGRSYEQYF
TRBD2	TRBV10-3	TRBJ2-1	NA	TGTGCCATCAGTGACCTTGGGACTAGCGTCTCCTACAATGAGCAGTTCTTC	CAISDLGTSVSYNEQFF
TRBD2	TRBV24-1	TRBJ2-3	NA	TGTGCCACCAGTGATTGGGAGCGGGAAGGGGGCACAGATACGCAGTATTTT	CATSDWEREGGTDTQYF
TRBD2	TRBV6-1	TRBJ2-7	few	TGTGCCAGCAGTGAAAAAGCGGGAGGCCTTGGCGAGCAGTACTTC	CASSEKAGGLGEQYF
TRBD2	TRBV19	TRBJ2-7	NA	TGTGCCAGTAGTATAACTAGCGGGAGTTCCTACGAGCAGTACTTC	CASSITSGSSYEQYF
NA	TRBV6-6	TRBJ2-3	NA	TGTGCCAGCAGTTATAAATACACCGAAGATACGCAGTATTTT	CASSYKYTEDTQYF
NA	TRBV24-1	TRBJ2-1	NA	TGTGCCACAAGAGACGGGGTAAATGAGCAGTTCTTC	CATRDGVNEQFF
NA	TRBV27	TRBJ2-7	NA	TGTGCCAGCAGTTTACGGCAGGGTTTCTCCTACGAGCAGTACTTC	CASSLRQGFSYEQYF
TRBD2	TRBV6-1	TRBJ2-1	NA	TGTGCCAGCAGTGAAGTTGAGCGGGGCTACAATGAGCAGTTCTTC	CASSEVERGYNEQFF
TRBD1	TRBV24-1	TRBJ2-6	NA	TGTGCCACCAGTGATTCGACAGGGGGCATATCCGGGGCCAACGTCCTGACTTTC	CATSDSTGGISGANVLTF
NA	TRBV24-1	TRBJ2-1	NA	TGTGCCACCAGTGATTTGATAAAAGGAGAGAATGAGCAGTTCTTC	CATSDLIKGENEQFF
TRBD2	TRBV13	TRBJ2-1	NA	TGTGCCAGCAGCCCCGGGACTAGGGGACCAATTGAGCAGTTCTTC	CASSPGTRGPIEQFF
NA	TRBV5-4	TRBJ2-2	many	TGTGCCAGCAGCTTGGACGGGAGCACAACAACCGGGGAGCTGTTTTTT	CASSLDGSTTTGELFF
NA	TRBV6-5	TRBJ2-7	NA	TGTGCCAGCAGTAACCCCCAGCGGCACTACGAGCAGTACTTC	CASSNPQRHYEQYF
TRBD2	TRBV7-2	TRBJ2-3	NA	TGTGCCAGCAGCTTAGGGGCGACTAGCGGGTCGATCCGCACAGATACGCAGTATTTT	CASSLGATSGSIRTDTQYF
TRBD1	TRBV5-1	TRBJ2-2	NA	TGCGCCAGCAGCGTCTCCGGGACAGCCACCGGGGAGCTGTTTTTT	CASSVSGTATGELFF
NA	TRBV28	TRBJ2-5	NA	TGTGCCAGCAGTTCGCCAGGGGAGGGTGAGACCCAGTACTTC	CASSSPGEGETQYF
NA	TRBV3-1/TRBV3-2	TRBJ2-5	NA	TGTGCCAGCAGCCAAGATACTCGCGAGACCCAGTACTTC	CASSQDTRETQYF
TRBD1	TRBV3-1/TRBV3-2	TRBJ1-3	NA	TGTGCCAGCAGCCCTATACAGGGGGCTGGAAACACCATATATTTT	CASSPIQGAGNTIYF
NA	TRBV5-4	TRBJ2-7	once	TGTGCCAGCAGCCACCCCCAGACCTACGAGCAGTACTTC	CASSHPQTYEQYF
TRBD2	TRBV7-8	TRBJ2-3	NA	TGTGCCAGCAGCCCCCGGCGGGGGTTCACAGATACGCAGTATTTT	CASSPRRGFTDTQYF
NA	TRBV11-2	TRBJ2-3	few	TGTGCCAGCAGCCCGGAGGGAACAGGGGTTCCTAGCACAGATACGCAGTATTTT	CASSPEGTGVPSTDTQYF
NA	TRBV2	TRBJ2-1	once	TGTGCCAGCAGGCTTGAGCGGGCCACTTACAATGAGCAGTTCTTC	CASRLERATYNEQFF
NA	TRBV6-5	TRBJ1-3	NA	TGTGCCAGCAGTTACGACAGCTCTGGAAACACCATATATTTT	CASSYDSSGNTIYF
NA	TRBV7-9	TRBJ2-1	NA	TGTGCCAGCAGCTTAGGGACAGTGATGGTAAATGAGCAGTTCTTC	CASSLGTVMVNEQFF